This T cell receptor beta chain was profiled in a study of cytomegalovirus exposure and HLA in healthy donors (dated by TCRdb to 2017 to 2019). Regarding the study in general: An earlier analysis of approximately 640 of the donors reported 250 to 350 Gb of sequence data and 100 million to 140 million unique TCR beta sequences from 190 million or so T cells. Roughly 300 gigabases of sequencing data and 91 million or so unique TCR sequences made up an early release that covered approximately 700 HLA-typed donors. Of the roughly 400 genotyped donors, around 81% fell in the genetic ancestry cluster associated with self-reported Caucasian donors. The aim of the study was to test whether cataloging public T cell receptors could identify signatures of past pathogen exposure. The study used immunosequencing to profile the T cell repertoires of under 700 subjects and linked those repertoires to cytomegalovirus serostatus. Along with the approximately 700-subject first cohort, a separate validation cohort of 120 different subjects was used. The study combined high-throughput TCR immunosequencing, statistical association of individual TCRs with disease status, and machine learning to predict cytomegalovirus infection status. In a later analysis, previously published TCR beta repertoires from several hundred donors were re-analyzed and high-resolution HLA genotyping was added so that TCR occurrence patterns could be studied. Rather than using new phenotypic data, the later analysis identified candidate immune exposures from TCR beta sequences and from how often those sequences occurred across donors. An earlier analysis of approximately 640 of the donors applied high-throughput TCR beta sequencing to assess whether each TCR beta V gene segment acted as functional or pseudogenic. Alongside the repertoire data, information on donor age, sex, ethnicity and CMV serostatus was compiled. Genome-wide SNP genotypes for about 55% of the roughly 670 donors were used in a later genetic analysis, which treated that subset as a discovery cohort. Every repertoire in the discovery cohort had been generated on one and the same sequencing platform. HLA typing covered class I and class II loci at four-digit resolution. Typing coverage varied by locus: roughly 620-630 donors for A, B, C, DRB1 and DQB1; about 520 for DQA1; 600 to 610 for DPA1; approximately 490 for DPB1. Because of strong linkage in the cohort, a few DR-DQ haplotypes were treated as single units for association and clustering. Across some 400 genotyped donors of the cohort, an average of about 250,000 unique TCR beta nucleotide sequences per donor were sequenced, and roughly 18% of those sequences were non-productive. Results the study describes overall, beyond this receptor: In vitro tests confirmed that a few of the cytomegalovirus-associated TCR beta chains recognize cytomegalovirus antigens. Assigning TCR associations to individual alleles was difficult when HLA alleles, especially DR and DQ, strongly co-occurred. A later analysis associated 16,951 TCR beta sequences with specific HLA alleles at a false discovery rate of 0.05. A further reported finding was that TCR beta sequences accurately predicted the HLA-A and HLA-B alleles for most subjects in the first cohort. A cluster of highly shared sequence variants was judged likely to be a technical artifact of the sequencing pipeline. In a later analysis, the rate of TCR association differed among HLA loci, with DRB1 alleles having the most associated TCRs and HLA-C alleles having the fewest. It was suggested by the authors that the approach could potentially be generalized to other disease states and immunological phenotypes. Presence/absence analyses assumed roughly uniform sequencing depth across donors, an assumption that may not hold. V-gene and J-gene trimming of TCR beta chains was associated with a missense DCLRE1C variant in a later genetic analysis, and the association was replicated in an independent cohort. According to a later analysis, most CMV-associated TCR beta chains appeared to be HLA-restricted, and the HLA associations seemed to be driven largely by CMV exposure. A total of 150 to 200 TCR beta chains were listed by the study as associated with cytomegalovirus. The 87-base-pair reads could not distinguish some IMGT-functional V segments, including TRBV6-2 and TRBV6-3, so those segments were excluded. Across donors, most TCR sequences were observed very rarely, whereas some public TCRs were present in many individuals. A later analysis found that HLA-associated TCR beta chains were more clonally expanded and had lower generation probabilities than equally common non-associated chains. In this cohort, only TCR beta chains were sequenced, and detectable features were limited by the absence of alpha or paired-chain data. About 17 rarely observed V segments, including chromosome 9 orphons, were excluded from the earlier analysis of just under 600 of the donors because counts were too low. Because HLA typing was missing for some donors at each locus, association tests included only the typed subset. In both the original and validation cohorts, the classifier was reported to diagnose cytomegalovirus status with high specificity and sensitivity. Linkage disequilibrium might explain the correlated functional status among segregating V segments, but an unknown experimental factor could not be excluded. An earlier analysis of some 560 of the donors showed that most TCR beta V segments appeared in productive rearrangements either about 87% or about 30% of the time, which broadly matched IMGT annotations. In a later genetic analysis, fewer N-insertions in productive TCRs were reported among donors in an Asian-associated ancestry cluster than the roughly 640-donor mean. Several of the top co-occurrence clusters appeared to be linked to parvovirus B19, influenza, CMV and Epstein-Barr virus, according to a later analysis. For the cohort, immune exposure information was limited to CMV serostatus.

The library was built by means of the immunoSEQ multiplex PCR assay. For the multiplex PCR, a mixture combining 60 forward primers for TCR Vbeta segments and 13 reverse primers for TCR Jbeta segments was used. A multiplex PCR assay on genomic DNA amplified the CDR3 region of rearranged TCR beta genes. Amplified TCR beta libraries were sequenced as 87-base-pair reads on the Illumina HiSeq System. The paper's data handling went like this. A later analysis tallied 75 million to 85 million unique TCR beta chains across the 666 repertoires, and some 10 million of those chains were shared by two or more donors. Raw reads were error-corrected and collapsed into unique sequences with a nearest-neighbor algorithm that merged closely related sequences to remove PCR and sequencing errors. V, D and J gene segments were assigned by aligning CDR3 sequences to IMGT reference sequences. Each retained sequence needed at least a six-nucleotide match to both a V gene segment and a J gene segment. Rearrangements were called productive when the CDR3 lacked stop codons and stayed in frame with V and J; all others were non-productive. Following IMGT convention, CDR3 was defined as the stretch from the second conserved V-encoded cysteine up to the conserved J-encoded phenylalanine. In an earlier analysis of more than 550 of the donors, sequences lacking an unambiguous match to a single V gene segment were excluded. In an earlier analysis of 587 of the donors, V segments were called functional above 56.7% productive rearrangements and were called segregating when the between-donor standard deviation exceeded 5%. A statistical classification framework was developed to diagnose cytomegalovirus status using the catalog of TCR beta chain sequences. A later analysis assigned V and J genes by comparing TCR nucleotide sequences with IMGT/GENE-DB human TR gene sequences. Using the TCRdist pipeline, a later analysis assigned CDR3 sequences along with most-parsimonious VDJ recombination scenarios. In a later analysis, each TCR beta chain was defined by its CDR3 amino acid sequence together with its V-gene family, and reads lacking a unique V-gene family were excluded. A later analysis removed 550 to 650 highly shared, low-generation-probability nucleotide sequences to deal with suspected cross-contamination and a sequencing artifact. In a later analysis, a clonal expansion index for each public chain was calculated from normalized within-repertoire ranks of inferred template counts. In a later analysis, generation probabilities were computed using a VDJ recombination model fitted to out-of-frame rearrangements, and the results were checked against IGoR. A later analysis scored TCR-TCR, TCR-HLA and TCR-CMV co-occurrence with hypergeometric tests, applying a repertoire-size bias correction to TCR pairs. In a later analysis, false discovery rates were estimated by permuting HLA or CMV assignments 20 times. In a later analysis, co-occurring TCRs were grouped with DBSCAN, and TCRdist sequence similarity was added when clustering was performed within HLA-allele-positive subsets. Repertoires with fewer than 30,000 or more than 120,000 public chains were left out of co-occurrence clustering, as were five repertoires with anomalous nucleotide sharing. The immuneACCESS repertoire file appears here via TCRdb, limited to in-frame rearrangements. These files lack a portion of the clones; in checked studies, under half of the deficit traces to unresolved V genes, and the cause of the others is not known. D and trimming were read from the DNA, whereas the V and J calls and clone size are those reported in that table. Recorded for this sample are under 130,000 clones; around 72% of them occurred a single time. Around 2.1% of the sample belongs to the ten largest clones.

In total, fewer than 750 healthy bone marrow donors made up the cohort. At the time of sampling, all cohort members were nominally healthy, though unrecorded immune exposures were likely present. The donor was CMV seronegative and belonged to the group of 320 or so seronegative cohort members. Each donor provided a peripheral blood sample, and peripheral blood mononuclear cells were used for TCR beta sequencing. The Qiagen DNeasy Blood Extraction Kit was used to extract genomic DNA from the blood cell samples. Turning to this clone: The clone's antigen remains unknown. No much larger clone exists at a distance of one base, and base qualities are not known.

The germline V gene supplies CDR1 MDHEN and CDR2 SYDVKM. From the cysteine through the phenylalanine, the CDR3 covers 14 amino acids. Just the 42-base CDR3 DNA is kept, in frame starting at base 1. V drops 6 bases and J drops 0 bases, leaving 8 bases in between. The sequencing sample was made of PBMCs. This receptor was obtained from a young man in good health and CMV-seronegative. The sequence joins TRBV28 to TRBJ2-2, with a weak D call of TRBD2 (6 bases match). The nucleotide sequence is TGTGCCAGCAGACGGGACTCGAACACCGGGGAGCTGTTTTTT. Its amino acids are CASRRDSNTGELFF.